Listed here is a single T cell receptor beta chain. The antigen remains unidentified. The sample originates from a study of monozygotic twins with inflammatory bowel disease. Points from the study as a whole: Whereas healthy co-twins had higher TCRbeta diversity (inverse Simpson), IBD patients had lower diversity. No one strong IBD-associated signal or clonotype was supported.

Per donor, approximately 2.5 ml of blood was collected and frozen. TCRdb reprocessed the 5' RACE reads and stores each CDR3 protein as one record, lacking DNA. The sample yields around 450,000 distinct CDR3 sequences, of which the top ten take up 2% to 3%. The sample comprised blood. The sequence came from a human donor with ulcerative colitis or Crohn's disease, or a healthy co-twin of an affected twin (not recorded which).

Here the CDR3 reads CATEDGLYGYTF. This sequence joins TRBV10-3 and TRBJ1-2. The CDR3 consists of 12 residues. From germline, CDR1 is ENHRY and CDR2 SYGVKD.